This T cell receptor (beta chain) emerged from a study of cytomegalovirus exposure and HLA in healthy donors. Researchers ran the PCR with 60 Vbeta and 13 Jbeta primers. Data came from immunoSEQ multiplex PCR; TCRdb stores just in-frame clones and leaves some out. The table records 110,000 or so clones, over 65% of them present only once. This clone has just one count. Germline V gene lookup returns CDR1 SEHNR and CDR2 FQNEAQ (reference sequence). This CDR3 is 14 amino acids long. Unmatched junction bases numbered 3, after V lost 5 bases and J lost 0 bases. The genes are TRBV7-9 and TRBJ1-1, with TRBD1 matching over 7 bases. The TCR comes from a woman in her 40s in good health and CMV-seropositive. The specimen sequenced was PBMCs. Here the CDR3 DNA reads TGTGCCAGCAGCAGGGGACAGATGAACACTGAAGCTTTCTTT. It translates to CASSRGQMNTEAFF.